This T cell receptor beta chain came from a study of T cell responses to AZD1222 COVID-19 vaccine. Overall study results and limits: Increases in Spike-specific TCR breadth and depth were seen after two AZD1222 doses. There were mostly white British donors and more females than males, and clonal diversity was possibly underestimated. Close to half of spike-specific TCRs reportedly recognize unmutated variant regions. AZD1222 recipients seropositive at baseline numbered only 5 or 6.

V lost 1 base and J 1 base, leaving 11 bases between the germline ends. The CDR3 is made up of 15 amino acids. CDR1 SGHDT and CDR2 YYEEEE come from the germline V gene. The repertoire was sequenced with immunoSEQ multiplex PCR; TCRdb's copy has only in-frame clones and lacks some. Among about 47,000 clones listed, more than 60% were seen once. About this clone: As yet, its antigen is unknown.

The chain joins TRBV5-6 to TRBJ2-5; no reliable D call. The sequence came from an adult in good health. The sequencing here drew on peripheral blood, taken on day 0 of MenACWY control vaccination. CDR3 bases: TGTGCCAGCAGCTTGATGGTGGGAATCCAAGAGACCCAGTACTTC. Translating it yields CASSLMVGIQETQYF.